This TCR beta chain originates from a study of blood T cell repertoires in COVID-19. Background on the study: The origin of the acute and convalescent COVID-19 samples was the United States, Italy and Spain. T cells, B-cell-depleted T cells, or PBMCs provided the cDNA or gDNA that served as material.

In the original analysis: Amplification of reference gene primers was used by the study to estimate nucleated cell counts. The method was immunoSEQ multiplex PCR; TCRdb's version includes in-frame clones alone and lacks a portion of them. V and J calls and clone size are copied from that table; D and trimming were computed from the DNA. Seen here are roughly 86,000 clones, around 86% observed once, and the top ten hold 4.5% to 5%. Germline V gene sequence: CDR1 MNHNY, CDR2 SVGAGI (reference sequence). The V segment lost 6 bases and the J segment 1 base; nucleotides outside the gene matches: 3. This CDR3 contains 14 residues.

The chain recombines TRBV6-6 with TRBJ1-1, with 9 nucleotides matching TRBD1. The receptor was isolated from a man aged 50-60 years with active or convalescent COVID-19. Input material: peripheral blood. CDR3 sequence (DNA): TGTGCCAGCAGCCAGGGACAGGGGAACACTGAAGCTTTCTTT. It specifies CASSQGQGNTEAFF.